This T cell receptor (beta chain) appears in the sequencing data of a study of blood T cell repertoires in COVID-19. Study-level information: In each case, the material was cDNA or gDNA derived from T cells, B-cell-depleted T cells, or PBMCs.

Original processing notes: Amplifying reference gene primers gave estimates of nucleated cell counts. Measured with immunoSEQ multiplex PCR; TCRdb has only the in-frame clones, and not every one. Clone size and the V and J calls come from that table; the DNA yielded D and trimming. The sample has 100,000 to 150,000 clones, around 81% seen once. Trimming pared 6 bases from V and 7 bases from J, leaving 15 bases between. This CDR3 comprises 13 residues. From germline, CDR1 is KGHSH and CDR2 LQKENI. Sequencing was done on a sample of peripheral blood. The clonotype originates from a man in his 60s with acute or convalescent COVID-19. V is TRBV18 and J is TRBJ1-1; unclear D gene. The CDR3 here is CASSSPVQIEAFF. CDR3 nucleotides: TGTGCCAGCTCGTCTCCCGTCCAGATTGAAGCTTTCTTT.